The 15 T cell receptor beta chains given below trace back to one sample, sequenced in a study of T cell responses to AZD1222 COVID-19 vaccine (dated by TCRdb to 2020 to 2023). Receptor amplification or capture employed the immunoSEQ multiplex PCR assay. TCRdb provides this immuneACCESS table in a form limited to in-frame rearrangements. Some clones are lacking; in checked studies, under half of them reflect an unresolved V gene, and why the rest are absent is not known. The sample table shows over 150,000 clones, and 90% are seen once. Approximately 1.5% of the sample is taken by the ten largest. The time point label, as the study defines it: baseline before first vaccination. Here the sequenced sample was peripheral blood, taken on day 0 of AZD1222 vaccination. Source of these receptors: an adult in good health.

V and J are TRBV11-3 and TRBJ1-1, with D unresolved. Per the germline V gene, CDR1 is SGHNT and CDR2 is YENEEA. The germline V and J ends were trimmed by 5 bases and 1 base, with 8 bases remaining between them. The CDR3 length is 13 residues. The CDR3 DNA reads TGTGCCAGCAGCAGAAAAGCGAACACTGAAGCTTTCTTT. Encoded protein: CASSRKANTEAFF. The whole variable domain, remainder taken from reference TRBV11-3 and TRBJ1-1, is EAGVVQSPRYKIIEKKQPVAFWCNPISGHNTLYWYLQNLGQGPELLIRYENEEAVDDSQLPKDRFSAERLKGVDSTLKIQPAELGDSAVYLCASSRKANTEAFFGQGTRLTVV.

J is TRBJ1-2 and V is TRBV6-5; D unclear. V shed 6 bases and J shed 4 bases, with 9 bases lying between them. CDR3 size: 12 residues. In germline, CDR1 is MNHEY, CDR2 SVGAGI. The chain's CDR3 is CASRVGLYGYTF. The CDR3 DNA reads as TGTGCCAGCAGGGTCGGGCTCTATGGCTACACCTTC.

The V call is TRBV19, the J call TRBJ1-4, with a possible D match to TRBD1 (5 bases). The V and J ends lost 6 bases and 5 bases respectively, with 22 bases between them. The CDR3 runs to 17 residues. From germline, CDR1 is LNHDA and CDR2 SQIVND (reference sequence). CDR3 residues: CASSTLIGAGENEKLFF. CDR3 sequence (DNA): TGTGCCAGTAGCACCCTCATCGGGGCCGGGGAGAATGAAAAACTGTTTTTT. The whole variable domain, remainder taken from reference TRBV19 and TRBJ1-4, is DGGITQSPKYLFRKEGQNVTLSCEQNLNHDAMYWYRQDPGQGLRLIYYSQIVNDFQKGDIAEGYSVSREKKESFPLTVTSAQKNPTAFYLCASSTLIGAGENEKLFFGSGTQLSVL.

This chain joins TRBV6-5 and TRBJ1-2, with TRBD1 identical over 7 bases. The CDR3 covers 13 residues. Germline CDR1 MNHEY, CDR2 SVGAGI. J lost 5 bases, V lost 5 bases, and 5 bases had no gene match. The CDR3 loop reads CASSPDRSYGYTF. In nucleotides, the CDR3 is TGTGCCAGCAGTCCGGACAGGTCGTATGGCTACACCTTC.

The rearrangement joins TRBV11-2 to TRBJ2-3; no reliable D call. The CDR3 is 12 residues long. V shed 5 bases and J shed 5 bases, with 8 bases lying between them. CDR1 is SGHAT and CDR2 is FQNNGV in the germline V gene. The CDR3: CASSSLGDTQYF. The DNA of the CDR3 is TGTGCCAGCAGCAGCCTTGGAGATACGCAGTATTTT.

This clone was seen just once. V and J are TRBV7-2 and TRBJ1-2; possible D gene TRBD1, 5 bases. This CDR3 has 17 residues. V was clipped by 1 base and J by 0 bases, with 15 bases between them. Germline V gene lookup returns CDR1 SGHTA and CDR2 FQGNSA. In nucleotides, the CDR3 is TGTGCCAGCAGCTTAGAAAGATGGGACTTAGCTAACTATGGCTACACCTTC. Its protein is CASSLERWDLANYGYTF.

This sequence joins TRBV18 and TRBJ1-1; D is unclear. Germline CDR1 and CDR2: KGHSH and LQKENI. The CDR3 consists of 15 residues. Between the trimmed V and J ends, which lost 3 bases and 6 bases, there was a span of 17 bases. This CDR3 is CASSPIAPRVPEAFF. The DNA of the CDR3 is TGTGCCAGCTCACCTATCGCCCCCAGAGTGCCTGAAGCTTTCTTT.

This clone has a handful of counts. The chain is built from TRBV6-5 and TRBJ2-2; TRBD1 aligns across 8 bases. Germline-derived CDR1 and CDR2 are MNHEY and SVGAGI. The CDR3 spans 14 residues. Trimming at V came to 6 bases and at J to 6 bases, leaving 6 bases not matched to a gene. The CDR3 DNA reads TGTGCCAGCAGCCCGGGACAGGAAGCCGGGGAGCTGTTTTTT. Translation: CASSPGQEAGELFF.

DNA for the CDR3: TGTGCCAGCTCGCCCCCGGAGGTCGGAGGCTACACCTTC. Its translation: CASSPPEVGGYTF. V gene TRBV28 combines with J gene TRBJ1-2; D uncertain. Per the germline V gene, CDR1 is MDHEN and CDR2 is SYDVKM. V lost 8 bases to trimming and J lost 8 bases, with 18 bases between them. The CDR3 consists of 13 residues.

This clone has a single count. The chain employs TRBV5-1 and TRBJ2-3; a weak D match, TRBD1 (6 bases). The length of the CDR3 is 13 residues. The V gene lost 4 bases and the J gene lost 4 bases, with 10 bases spanning the gap. Looked up from germline, CDR1 is SGHRS and CDR2 is YFSETQ. In nucleotides, the CDR3 is TGCGCCAGCAGCCCGCAGGGGCCAGATACGCAGTATTTT. It is translated as CASSPQGPDTQYF.

CDR3 DNA: TGTGCCAGCTCACCGGACTCGGGCACTGAAGCTTTCTTT. Its protein is CASSPDSGTEAFF. The rearrangement joins TRBV18 to TRBJ1-1, with D unclear. The V and J ends lost 3 bases and 4 bases respectively, with 9 bases between them. CDR1 is KGHSH and CDR2 is LQKENI in the germline V gene. The CDR3 runs to 13 residues.

V usage is TRBV28 and J usage is TRBJ1-5; the D is unclear. CDR3 length: 12 residues. Between the trimmed V and J ends, which lost 8 bases and 7 bases, there was a span of 12 bases. Germline V gene lookup returns CDR1 MDHEN and CDR2 SYDVKM. CDR3 residues: CASGPFWQPQHF. The DNA of the CDR3 is TGTGCCAGCGGTCCCTTTTGGCAGCCCCAGCATTTT.

The chain has TRBV6-1 and TRBJ2-7; possibly TRBD2 for D (6 bases). The CDR3 spans 13 residues. Trimming pared 2 bases from V and 5 bases from J, leaving 10 bases between. Germline assignment: CDR1 MNHNS and CDR2 SASEGT. The CDR3 sequence: CASSEWGDDEQYF. DNA of the CDR3: TGTGCCAGCAGTGAATGGGGGGACGACGAGCAGTACTTC.

This clone was seen more than once but under ten times. This chain links TRBV2 with TRBJ1-1, with 10 bases matching TRBD1. This CDR3 is 15 amino acids long. CDR1 SNHLY and CDR2 FYNNEI come from the germline V gene. V dropped 6 bases and J dropped 3; count of bases not matched to a gene: 7. The CDR3 DNA reads TGTGCCAGCAGCGACCTAGGGACAGGGGACACTGAAGCTTTCTTT. The encoded protein is CASSDLGTGDTEAFF.

V usage is TRBV2 and J usage is TRBJ2-7; D remains unclear. Trimming removed 5 bases at V and 3 bases at J, with 11 bases between. CDR1 SNHLY and CDR2 FYNNEI come from the germline V gene. The CDR3 runs to 13 residues. The CDR3 DNA reads TGTGCCAGCAGTCCCCGGATCGGCTACGAGCAGTACTTC. Residues: CASSPRIGYEQYF.